The T cell receptor (beta chain) under discussion was sequenced for a study of blood T cell repertoires in COVID-19 (TCRdb year 2020). Some background on the complete study: The collaborator samples originated in the United States, Italy and Spain and spanned the acute and convalescent phases of COVID-19. The material from the prospective study consisted of cDNA or gDNA derived from T cells, B-cell-depleted T cells, or PBMCs. The dataset comprised deeply sampled blood TCRbeta repertoires from subjects exposed to, actively infected with, or recovered from COVID-19. A freely available public database, intended as a resource for researchers studying the immune response to SARS-CoV-2, is where the repertoires were released. The samples were drawn from two sources: the first 160 participants of the ongoing ImmuneRACE study, and 1,254 subjects contributed by 6 global collaborators. Nearly every sample came with metadata listing a de-identified subject ID, COVID-19 status, age in years and sex. Where available, HLA class I and class II types were obtained from metadata supplied by the sample provider rather than from assay-based typing. Summary of the overall study and its limitations: The quantity of clinical and demographic metadata differed by source and by participant and was supplied without curation.

About this clone itself: Which antigen it targets is not known. The input lacks base qualities; no much larger clone sits a single base away.

The immunoSEQ Assay, a bias-controlled multiplex PCR, was used to amplify TCRbeta CDR3 regions from genomic DNA. On the study's bioinformatics: Nucleated cell counts per sample were estimated from amplification of reference gene primers within the assay. Sequence reads were collapsed and filtered to measure the absolute abundance of every unique TCRbeta CDR3 rearrangement. For each sample, productive Simpson clonality was calculated by taking the square root of Simpson's diversity index across productive rearrangements. TCRdb obtained this table from immuneACCESS and retained in-frame rearrangements with V and J assigned. These tables miss some clones; where compared with another copy, unresolved V genes account for less than half of the shortfall, and the remainder is unexplained. V and J calls and clone size are copied from that table; D and trimming were computed from the DNA. The table for this sample lists about 280,000 clones; approximately 90% of them were counted only once. 6% to 6.5% of the sample is held by the ten biggest clonotypes.

Enrolling through a virtual design, the prospective study's participants ranged in age from roughly 18 to 95 years and lived across 24 United States geographic areas. In the prospective study, participants were assigned to cohorts based on the clinical history participants reported in a screening survey and a study questionnaire. Recovered participants in ImmuneRACE Cohort 3 were defined as having two consecutive negative NP/OP PCR tests, clearance from a healthcare professional, or resolution of symptoms. In the prospective study, mobile phlebotomists collected whole blood, serum and a nasopharyngeal or oropharyngeal swab from each participant. Additional blood draws and questionnaires over a 2-month period could optionally be provided by prospective study participants. Before DNA extraction, prospective study blood samples were shipped either frozen or at room temperature. The CDR3 holds 11 amino acids from the cysteine to the phenylalanine. Only the CDR3 DNA is retained, 33 bases long and in frame from the first base. V lost 8 bases and J lost 4 bases; the stretch between them is 7 bases long.

Material for sequencing was PBMCs or T cells enriched from blood (not recorded which). The chain links TRBV12-3 or TRBV12-4 with TRBJ2-3; too little of a D gene remains to name it. The receptor was derived from a woman aged 40 to 50 who had recovered from COVID-19. CDR3 protein: CASVVADTQYF. The nucleotide sequence reads as follows: TGTGCCAGCGTCGTCGCAGATACGCAGTATTTT.